This T cell receptor beta chain was sequenced for a study of T cells in Graves' hyperthyroidism and ophthalmopathy. Patients having uncontrolled infection, another autoimmune disease, pregnancy or lactation were not included. Sample collection date corresponds to first hyperthyroidism diagnosis, prior to any ophthalmopathy symptoms. This clonotype showed up many times. Its antigen remains unidentified. Study-wide results and caveats: Model-based prediction identified ophthalmopathy a median about 6.8 months prior to its onset. Classification by a 13 V-J model distinguished ophthalmopathy from stable hyperthyroidism.

Amplified TCR beta CDR3 regions came from RNA transcripts. HTBI primers drove first-round RT-PCR of the TCR CDR3. Each CDR3 protein is one row after TCRdb ran MiXCR on the multiplex PCR reads. The sample comprises around 700,000 distinct CDR3 sequences, around 20% of which are singletons, and 16% rests with the top ten. Germline CDR1 MNHNS, CDR2 SASEGT. V was cut by 0 bases and J by 4 bases, with 21 bases left in between. This CDR3 comprises 19 residues. This chain links TRBV6-1 with TRBJ1-4, with D unresolved. Sequencing was performed on blood. The clonotype was recovered from a woman in her 50s with Graves' hyperthyroidism that later progressed to Graves' ophthalmopathy. DNA of the CDR3: TGTGCCAGCAGTGAAGCGATGAAGAGGCCCGGAGCCCTTAATGAAAAACTGTTTTTT. Translation: CASSEAMKRPGALNEKLFF.